The 12 T cell receptor beta chains below come from one sample, sequenced in a study of OX40 agonist ivuxolimab in advanced cancers. The data were produced by immunoSEQ multiplex PCR, yet TCRdb's version contains in-frame clones alone and is incomplete. The sample includes tens of thousands of clones, around 89% seen only once; the top ten take 5.5% to 8%. The sequencing used CD4+ or CD8+ T cells sorted from blood, collected in a trial of the OX40 agonist ivuxolimab. The receptors shown here come from an adult with an advanced solid tumor such as melanoma, head and neck, liver or kidney cancer.

This clone was seen just once. This chain connects TRBV29-1 to TRBJ1-5; maybe TRBD1 (5 bases). Germline V lookup: CDR1 SQVTM, CDR2 ANQGSEA. V gave up 7 bases and J gave up 3 bases, with 13 bases separating them. This CDR3 is 13 amino acids long. This CDR3 is CSAVTRDNQPQHF. CDR3 coding DNA: TGCAGCGCTGTAACCAGGGACAATCAGCCCCAGCATTTT.

The rearrangement uses TRBV27 and TRBJ1-1; no definite D call. Germline assignment: CDR1 MNHEY and CDR2 SMNVEV (reference sequence). The length of the CDR3 is 13 residues. The germline V and J ends were trimmed by 2 bases and 1 base, with 5 bases remaining between them. CDR3 protein: CASSLEGNTEAFF. The DNA of the CDR3 is TGTGCCAGCAGTTTAGAAGGGAACACTGAAGCTTTCTTT.

The chain has TRBV6-4 and TRBJ2-1; 11 positions agree with TRBD1. CDR1 and CDR2 (germline): MRHNA, SNTAGT. Germline trimming cut 6 bases from V and 0 bases from J; bases unmatched to any gene: 4. The CDR3 runs 16 residues. The chain's CDR3 is CASSRGTGGSYNEQFF. DNA of the CDR3: TGTGCCAGCAGCCGGGGGACAGGGGGCTCCTACAATGAGCAGTTCTTC.

V is TRBV6-4 and J is TRBJ2-2; 7 positions match TRBD2. V gave up 8 bases and J gave up 3 bases; unmatched junction bases: 9. This CDR3 has 15 residues. The germline CDR1 and CDR2 sequences are MRHNA and SNTAGT. Here the CDR3 DNA reads TGTGCCAGCCGTCTTGTGGCGGGGGACACCGGGGAGCTGTTTTTT. This gives the protein CASRLVAGDTGELFF.

The chain employs TRBV28 and TRBJ2-3; maybe TRBD1 (5 bases). The germline V gene encodes CDR1 MDHEN and CDR2 SYDVKM. The CDR3 length is 17 residues. With 3 bases removed from V and 1 base from J, the gap between germline ends came to 17 bases. CDR3 sequence: CASSLDLNRMGTDTQYF. Here the CDR3 DNA reads TGTGCCAGCAGTTTGGACCTTAACAGGATGGGCACAGATACGCAGTATTTT. Combining the CDR3 with reference TRBV28 and TRBJ2-3 gives the whole variable domain DVKVTQSSRYLVKRTGEKVFLECVQDMDHENMFWYRQDPGLGLRLIYFSYDVKMKEKGDIPEGYSVSREKKERFSLILESASTNQTSMYLCASSLDLNRMGTDTQYFGPGTRLTVL.

A remark on this clone: The junction departs from the called germline gene at one end, perhaps through a read error. The chain joins TRBV2 to TRBJ1-1, with D possibly matching TRBD1 (6 bases). The CDR3 spans 14 residues. Germline CDR1 reads SNHLY; CDR2 reads FYNNEI. CDR3 nucleotide sequence: TGTGCCAGCAGTGATATCGGACAGAACAGTGAAGCTTTCTTT. Protein: CASSDIGQNSEAFF.

The chain links TRBV27 to TRBJ1-5, with D unclear. Germline V gives CDR1 MNHEY, CDR2 SMNVEV (reference sequence). Trimming removed 5 bases at V and 7 bases at J, with 15 bases between. The CDR3 length is 14 residues. Here the CDR3 reads CASSTYGFNQPQHF. For the CDR3, the DNA is TGTGCCAGCAGTACTTATGGGTTTAACCAGCCCCAGCATTTT.

The chain recombines TRBV2 with TRBJ2-7; 7 bases match TRBD2. Germline lookup yields CDR1 SNHLY and CDR2 FYNNEI. CDR3 length: 15 residues. J gave up 4 bases and V 7 bases, and 13 bases lay outside the gene matches. This CDR3 reads CASTKTGTTPYEQYF. CDR3 coding DNA: TGTGCCAGCACAAAAACCGGGACTACGCCTTACGAGCAGTACTTC.

This chain joins TRBV7-2 and TRBJ2-6, with no clear D. With 3 bases removed from V and 2 bases from J, the gap between germline ends came to 8 bases. This CDR3 has 15 residues. Per germline, CDR1 SGHTA and CDR2 FQGNSA. In DNA form, the CDR3 reads TGTGCCAGCAGCTTTAGCCCTACTGGGGCCAACGTCCTGACTTTC. This encodes CASSFSPTGANVLTF.

The chain carries TRBV7-2 and TRBJ1-2; D is unclear. Looked up from germline, CDR1 is SGHTA and CDR2 is FQGNSA. The CDR3 spans 16 residues. Trimming shortened V by 5 bases and J by 7 bases, and 23 bases separated the two germline ends. The DNA of the CDR3 is TGTGCCAGCAGCACTGGGATGCGCCAAGCGGGCCTTGGCTACACCTTC. This translates into CASSTGMRQAGLGYTF.

This chain links TRBV2 with TRBJ1-3, with 8 bases fitting TRBD1. The ends lost 5 bases at V and 0 bases at J; junction bases unmatched: 3. Germline assignment: CDR1 SNHLY and CDR2 FYNNEI. The CDR3 contains 15 residues. The CDR3 loop reads CASSRDRFSGNTIYF. CDR3 nucleotides: TGTGCCAGCAGTAGGGACAGGTTCTCTGGAAACACCATATATTTT. Based on the CDR3 plus reference TRBV2 and TRBJ1-3, the full variable domain is EPEVTQTPSHQVTQMGQEVILRCVPISNHLYFYWYRQILGQKVEFLVSFYNNEISEKSEIFDDQFSVERPDGSNFTLKIRSTKLEDSAMYFCASSRDRFSGNTIYFGEGSWLTVV.

The table lists this clone with a count of one. The genes are TRBV29-1 and TRBJ2-7; possibly TRBD1 or TRBD2 for D (5 bases each). There are 11 residues in the CDR3. The germline V and J ends were trimmed by 6 bases and 4 bases, with 10 bases remaining between them. CDR1 and CDR2 from the germline V gene are SQVTM and ANQGSEA. CDR3 in DNA: TGCAGCGTCGGGACCCGATACGAGCAGTACTTC. Protein: CSVGTRYEQYF.